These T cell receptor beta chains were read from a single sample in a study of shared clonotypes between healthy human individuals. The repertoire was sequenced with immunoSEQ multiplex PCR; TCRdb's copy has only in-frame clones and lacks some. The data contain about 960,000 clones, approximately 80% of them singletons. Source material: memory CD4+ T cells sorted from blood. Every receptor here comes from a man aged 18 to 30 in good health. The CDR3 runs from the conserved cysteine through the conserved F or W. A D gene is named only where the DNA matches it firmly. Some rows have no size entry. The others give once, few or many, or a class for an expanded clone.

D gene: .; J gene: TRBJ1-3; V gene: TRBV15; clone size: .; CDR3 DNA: TGTGCCACCAGCAGAGATCAGGGACAACTAGTCTCTGGAAACACCATATATTTT; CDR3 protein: CATSRDQGQLVSGNTIYF
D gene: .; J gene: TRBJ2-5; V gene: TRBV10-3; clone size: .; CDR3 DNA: TGTGCCATCAGCCCCGCGGGACAAGAGACCCAGTACTTC; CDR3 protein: CAISPAGQETQYF
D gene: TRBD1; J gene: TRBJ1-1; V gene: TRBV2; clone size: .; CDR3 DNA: TGTGCCACCACAACCAGGGGGCAAAAAGCTTTCTTT; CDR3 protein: CATTTRGQKAFF
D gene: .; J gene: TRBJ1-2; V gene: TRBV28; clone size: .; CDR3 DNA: TGTGCCACGTCGTCGGGTTACTATGGCTACACCTTC; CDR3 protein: CATSSGYYGYTF
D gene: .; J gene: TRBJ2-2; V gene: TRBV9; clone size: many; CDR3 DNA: TGTGCCAGCAGTCAGGGAAGCGGAACCGGGGAGCTGTTTTTT; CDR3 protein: CASSQGSGTGELFF
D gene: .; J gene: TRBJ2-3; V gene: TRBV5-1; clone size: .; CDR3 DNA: TGCGCCAGCAGACTAGACAGGTTAGGGGGATCTAGCACAGATACGCAGTATTTT; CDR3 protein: CASRLDRLGGSSTDTQYF
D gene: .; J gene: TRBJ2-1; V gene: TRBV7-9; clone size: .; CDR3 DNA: TGTGCCAGCAGCACCACCGGACGCTACAATGAGCAGTTCTTC; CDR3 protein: CASSTTGRYNEQFF
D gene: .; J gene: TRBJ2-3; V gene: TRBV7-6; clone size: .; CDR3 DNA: TGTGCCAGCAGCTTAGTAGCGGCAGACCCCCTTCGGGATACGCAGTATTTT; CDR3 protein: CASSLVAADPLRDTQYF
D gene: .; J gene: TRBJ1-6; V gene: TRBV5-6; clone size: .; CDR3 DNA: TGTGCCAGCAGCCCCGACGGAGGCAGGGCGTCTAATTCACCCCTCCACTTT; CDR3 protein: CASSPDGGRASNSPLHF
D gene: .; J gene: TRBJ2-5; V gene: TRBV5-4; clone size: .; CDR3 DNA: TGTGCCAGCACCAGGGGCGCAGGAGAGACCCAGTACTTC; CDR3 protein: CASTRGAGETQYF
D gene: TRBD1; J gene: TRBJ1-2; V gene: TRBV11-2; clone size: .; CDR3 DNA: TGTGCCAGCAGCCGGACAGGGAGGGATGGCTACACCTTC; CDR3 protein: CASSRTGRDGYTF
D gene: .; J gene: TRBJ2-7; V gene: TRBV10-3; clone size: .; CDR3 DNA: TGTGCCATCAGTGAGTCGGTCGCGGTCTCCTACGAGCAGTACTTC; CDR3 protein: CAISESVAVSYEQYF
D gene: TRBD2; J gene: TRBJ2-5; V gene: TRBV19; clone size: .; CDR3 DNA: TGTGCCAGTAGCCTGACTAGCGGGGGTCAGGAGACCCAGTACTTC; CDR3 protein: CASSLTSGGQETQYF
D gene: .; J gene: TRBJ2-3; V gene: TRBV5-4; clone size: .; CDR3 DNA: TGTGCCAGCAGGGTCGCGGCTAGCCTCGATACGCAGTATTTT; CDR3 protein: CASRVAASLDTQYF
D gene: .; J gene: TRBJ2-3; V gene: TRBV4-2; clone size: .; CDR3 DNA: TGTGCCAGCAGCCCAGGACTGCTCACAGATACGCAGTATTTT; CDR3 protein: CASSPGLLTDTQYF
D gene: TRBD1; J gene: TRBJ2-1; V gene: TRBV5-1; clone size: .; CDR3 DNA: TGCGCCAGCACCGTCACGGGACAGGGGGTAACTGAGCAGTTCTTC; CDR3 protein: CASTVTGQGVTEQFF
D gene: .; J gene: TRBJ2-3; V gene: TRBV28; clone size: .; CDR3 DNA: TGTGCCAGCAGCTCAATGGGGCTCTTGGGAGATACGCAGTATTTT; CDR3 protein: CASSSMGLLGDTQYF
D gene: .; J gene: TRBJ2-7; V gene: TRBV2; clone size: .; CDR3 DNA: TGTGCCAGCAGTGTACAGGGAGCGCAGTACTTC; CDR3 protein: CASSVQGAQYF
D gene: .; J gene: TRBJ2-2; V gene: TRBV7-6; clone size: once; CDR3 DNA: TGTGCCAGCAGCCCCCGCCTCGTAGGGCTTTCGAACACCGGGGAGCTGTTTTTT; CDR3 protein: CASSPRLVGLSNTGELFF
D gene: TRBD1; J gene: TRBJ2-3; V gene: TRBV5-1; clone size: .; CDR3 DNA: TGCGCCAGCGCCGGGGCCCCCGCGCAGGGGGGCACAGATACGCAGTATTTT; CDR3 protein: CASAGAPAQGGTDTQYF
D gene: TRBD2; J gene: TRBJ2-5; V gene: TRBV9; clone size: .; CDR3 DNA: TGTGCCAGCAGCGTAGACGTAGCGGGAGGTTTCCAAGAGACCCAGTACTTC; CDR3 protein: CASSVDVAGGFQETQYF
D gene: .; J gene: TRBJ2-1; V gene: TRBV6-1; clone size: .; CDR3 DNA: TGTGCCAGCAGTGAACCCGCCGACTTCAATGAGCAGTTCTTC; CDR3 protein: CASSEPADFNEQFF
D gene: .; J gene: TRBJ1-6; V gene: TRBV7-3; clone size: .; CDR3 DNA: TGTGCCAGCAGCTTAACGCGAAATTCACCCCTCCACTTT; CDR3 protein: CASSLTRNSPLHF
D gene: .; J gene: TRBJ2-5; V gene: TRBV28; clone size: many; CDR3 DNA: TGTGCCAGCAGCCTCACGGACCCGTTAAAAGAGACCCAGTACTTC; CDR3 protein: CASSLTDPLKETQYF
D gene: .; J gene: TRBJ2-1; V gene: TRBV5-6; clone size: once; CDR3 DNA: TGTGCCAGCAGCTTGCGGAGAAACAATGAGCAGTTCTTC; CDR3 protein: CASSLRRNNEQFF
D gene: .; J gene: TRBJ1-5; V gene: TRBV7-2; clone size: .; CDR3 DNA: TGTGCCAGCAGCTCCCGAGTAGGGGGTCAGCCCCAGCATTTT; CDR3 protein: CASSSRVGGQPQHF
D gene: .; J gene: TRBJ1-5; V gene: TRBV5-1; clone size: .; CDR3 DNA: TGCGCCAGCAGCCCCAGGGTCGGTCAGCCCCAGCATTTT; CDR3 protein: CASSPRVGQPQHF
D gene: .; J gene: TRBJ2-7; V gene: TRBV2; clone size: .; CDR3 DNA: TGTGCCAGCAGTGAAGGACCGTCCTACGAGCAGTACTTC; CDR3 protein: CASSEGPSYEQYF
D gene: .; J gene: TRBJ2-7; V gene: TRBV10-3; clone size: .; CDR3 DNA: TGTGCCATCAGTGAGTCAGCACAGGGAGAGGGCGAGCAGTACTTC; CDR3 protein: CAISESAQGEGEQYF
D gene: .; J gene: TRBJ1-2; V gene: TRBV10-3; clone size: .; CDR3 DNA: TGTGCCATCAGTTATAGTCAGGATGCCTACGGCTACACCTTC; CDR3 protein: CAISYSQDAYGYTF
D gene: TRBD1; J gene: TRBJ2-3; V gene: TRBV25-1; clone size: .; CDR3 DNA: TGTGCCAGCAGTGGGGACAGGGGGCTGGATACGCAGTATTTT; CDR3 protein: CASSGDRGLDTQYF
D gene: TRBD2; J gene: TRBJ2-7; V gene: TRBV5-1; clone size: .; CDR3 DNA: TGCGCCAGCAGGGTGACTAGCGGGAGCCACGAGCAGTACTTC; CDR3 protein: CASRVTSGSHEQYF
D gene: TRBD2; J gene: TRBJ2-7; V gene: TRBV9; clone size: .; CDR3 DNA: TGTGCCAGCAGCCGCATCCTAGCGGGGTACTCCTACGAGCAGTACTTC; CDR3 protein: CASSRILAGYSYEQYF
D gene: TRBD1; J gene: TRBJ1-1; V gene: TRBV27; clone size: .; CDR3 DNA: TGTGCCAGCAGGGGACAGGGGACTGAAGCTTTCTTT; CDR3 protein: CASRGQGTEAFF
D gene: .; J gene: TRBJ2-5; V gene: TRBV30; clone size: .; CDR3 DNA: TGTGCCTGGAGTGGGGGCCGATGGGGAGAGACCCAGTACTTC; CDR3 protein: CAWSGGRWGETQYF
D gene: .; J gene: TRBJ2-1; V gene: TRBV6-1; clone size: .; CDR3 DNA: TGTGCCAGCAGTGGTCTAGCCAGGAGAGTCTACAATGAGCAGTTCTTC; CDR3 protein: CASSGLARRVYNEQFF
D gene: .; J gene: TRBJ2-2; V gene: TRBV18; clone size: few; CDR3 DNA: TGTGCCAGCTCACCACCCTCGTCCGGGGAGCTGTTTTTT; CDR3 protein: CASSPPSSGELFF